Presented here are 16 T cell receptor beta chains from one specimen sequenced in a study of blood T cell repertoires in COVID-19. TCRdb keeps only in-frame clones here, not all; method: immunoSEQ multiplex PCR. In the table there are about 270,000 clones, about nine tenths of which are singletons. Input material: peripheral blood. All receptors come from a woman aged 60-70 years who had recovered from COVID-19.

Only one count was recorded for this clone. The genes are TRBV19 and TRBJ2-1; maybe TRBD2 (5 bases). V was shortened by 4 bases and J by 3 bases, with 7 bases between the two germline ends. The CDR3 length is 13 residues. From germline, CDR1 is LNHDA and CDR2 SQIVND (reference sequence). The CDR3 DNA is TGTGCCAGTAGTAACGACTACTACAATGAGCAGTTCTTC. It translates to CASSNDYYNEQFF.

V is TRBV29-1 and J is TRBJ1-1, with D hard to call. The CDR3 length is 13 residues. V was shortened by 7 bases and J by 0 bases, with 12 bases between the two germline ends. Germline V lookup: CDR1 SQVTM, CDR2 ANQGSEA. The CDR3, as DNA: TGCAGCGCTCATTTAACATTGAACACTGAAGCTTTCTTT. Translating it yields CSAHLTLNTEAFF.

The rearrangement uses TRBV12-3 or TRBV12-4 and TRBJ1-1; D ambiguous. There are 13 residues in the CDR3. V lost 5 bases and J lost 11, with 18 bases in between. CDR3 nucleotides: TGTGCCAGCAGTAAAGATCCACCCCGTGAGGCTTTCTTT. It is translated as CASSKDPPREAFF.

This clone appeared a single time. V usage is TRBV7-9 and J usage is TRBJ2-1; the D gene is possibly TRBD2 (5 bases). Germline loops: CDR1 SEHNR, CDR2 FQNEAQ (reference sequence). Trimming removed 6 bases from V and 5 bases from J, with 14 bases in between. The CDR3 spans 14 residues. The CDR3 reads CASSPPGIDNEQFF. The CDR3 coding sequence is TGTGCCAGCAGTCCCCCGGGGATCGACAATGAGCAGTTCTTC.

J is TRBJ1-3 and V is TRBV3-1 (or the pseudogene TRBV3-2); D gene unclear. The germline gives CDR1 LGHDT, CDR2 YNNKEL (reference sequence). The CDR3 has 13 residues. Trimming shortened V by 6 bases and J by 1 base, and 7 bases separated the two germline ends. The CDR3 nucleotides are TGTGCCAGCAGACCGGGGTCTGGAAACACCATATATTTT. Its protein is CASRPGSGNTIYF.

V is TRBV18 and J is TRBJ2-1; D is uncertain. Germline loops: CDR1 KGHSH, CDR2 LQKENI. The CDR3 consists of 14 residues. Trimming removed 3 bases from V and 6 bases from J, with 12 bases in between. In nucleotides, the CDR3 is TGTGCCAGCTCACCCCTCCTTTCTAGCAATGAGCAGTTCTTC. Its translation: CASSPLLSSNEQFF.

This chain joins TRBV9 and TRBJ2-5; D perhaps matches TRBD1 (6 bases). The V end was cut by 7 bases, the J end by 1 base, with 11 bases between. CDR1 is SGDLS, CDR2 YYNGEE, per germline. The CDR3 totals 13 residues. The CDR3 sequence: CASGRGPQETQYF. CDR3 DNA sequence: TGTGCCAGCGGCAGGGGCCCCCAAGAGACCCAGTACTTC. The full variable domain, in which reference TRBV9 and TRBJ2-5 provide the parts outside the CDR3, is DSGVTQTPKHLITATGQRVTLRCSPRSGDLSVYWYQQSLDQGLQFLIQYYNGEERAKGNILERFSAQQFPDLHSELNLSSLELGDSALYFCASGRGPQETQYFGPGTRLLVL.

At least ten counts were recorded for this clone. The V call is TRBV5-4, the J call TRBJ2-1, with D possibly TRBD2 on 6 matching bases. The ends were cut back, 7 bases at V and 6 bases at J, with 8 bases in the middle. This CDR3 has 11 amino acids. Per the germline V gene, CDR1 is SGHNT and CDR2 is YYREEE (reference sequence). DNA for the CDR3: TGTGCCAGCCGGCGGGGCAATGAGCAGTTCTTC. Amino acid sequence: CASRRGNEQFF.

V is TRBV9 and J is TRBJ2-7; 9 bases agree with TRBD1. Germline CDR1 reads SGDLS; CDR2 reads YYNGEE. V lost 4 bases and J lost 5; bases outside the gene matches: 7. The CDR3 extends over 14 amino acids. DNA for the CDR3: TGTGCCAGCAGCCCCGGGACAGGGTCGGACGAGCAGTACTTC. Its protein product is CASSPGTGSDEQYF.

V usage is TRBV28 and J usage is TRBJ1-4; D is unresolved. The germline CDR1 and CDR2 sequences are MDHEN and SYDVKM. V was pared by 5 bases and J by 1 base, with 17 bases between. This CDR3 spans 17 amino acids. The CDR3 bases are TGTGCCAGCAGTCCCGCCACTAGCCAGAGAACTAATGAAAAACTGTTTTTT. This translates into CASSPATSQRTNEKLFF.

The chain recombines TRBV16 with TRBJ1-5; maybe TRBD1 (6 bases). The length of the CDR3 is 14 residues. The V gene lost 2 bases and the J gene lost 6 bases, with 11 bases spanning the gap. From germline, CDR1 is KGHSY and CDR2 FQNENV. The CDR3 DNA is TGTGCCAGCAGCCAAGGTAGGGGGGGTCAGCCCCAGCATTTT. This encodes CASSQGRGGQPQHF.

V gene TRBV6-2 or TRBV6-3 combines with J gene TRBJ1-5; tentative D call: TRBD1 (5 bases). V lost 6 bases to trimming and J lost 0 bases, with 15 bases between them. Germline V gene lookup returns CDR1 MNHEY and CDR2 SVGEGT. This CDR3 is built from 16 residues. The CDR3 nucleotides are TGTGCCAGCAGCGACACACGACAGTTTAGCAATCAGCCCCAGCATTTT. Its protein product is CASSDTRQFSNQPQHF.

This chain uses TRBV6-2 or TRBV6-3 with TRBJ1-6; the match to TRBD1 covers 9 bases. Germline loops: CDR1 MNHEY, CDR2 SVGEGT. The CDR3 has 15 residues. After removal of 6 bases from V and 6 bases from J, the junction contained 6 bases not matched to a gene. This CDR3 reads CASSKGQGGNSPLHF. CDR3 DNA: TGTGCCAGCAGCAAGGGACAGGGAGGTAATTCACCCCTCCACTTT.

CDR3 residues: CASSGPLAGGPWETQYF. The CDR3 bases are TGTGCCAGCAGCGGACCTCTAGCGGGGGGGCCATGGGAGACCCAGTACTTC. This rearrangement joins TRBV7-2 to TRBJ2-5; 12 bases fit TRBD2. In germline, CDR1 is SGHTA, CDR2 FQGNSA. The CDR3 spans 17 residues. V trimming: 5 bases; J trimming: 5 bases; junction bases outside the gene matches: 12.

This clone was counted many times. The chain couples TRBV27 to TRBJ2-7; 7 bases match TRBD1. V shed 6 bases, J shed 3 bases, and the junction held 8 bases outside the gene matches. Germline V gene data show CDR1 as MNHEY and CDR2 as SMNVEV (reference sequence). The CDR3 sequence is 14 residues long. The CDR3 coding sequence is TGTGCCAGCAGATCTGACAGGGTAGGCTACGAGCAGTACTTC. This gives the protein CASRSDRVGYEQYF.

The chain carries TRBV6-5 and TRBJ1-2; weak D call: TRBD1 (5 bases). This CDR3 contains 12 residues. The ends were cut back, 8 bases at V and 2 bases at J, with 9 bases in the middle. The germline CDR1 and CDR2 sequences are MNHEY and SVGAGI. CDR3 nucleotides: TGTGCCAGCGGCAGGGCCAACTATGGCTACACCTTC. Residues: CASGRANYGYTF.